Detailed here is one T cell receptor beta chain. Its binding antigen is unknown. A commercial ELISA kit detecting HCMV-specific IgG in serum was used to determine HCMV serostatus. Ficoll density gradient centrifugation was used to isolate peripheral blood mononuclear cells from blood. This sample was taken from a study of T cells expressing NK-cell markers (TCRdb year 2020). Study-wide context: Three sorted T-cell subsets (CD3+CD56+NKG2C+, CD3+CD56+NKG2C- and CD3+CD56-NKG2C+) from fewer than 10 donors had their TCR beta-chain repertoires profiled. Libraries were sequenced as 2 x 150 bp reads on Illumina HiSeq 2000/2500, MiSeq or NextSeq. The eight sequenced donors were randomly selected healthy volunteers, three men and five women. Seven of the eight sequenced donors were HCMV-seropositive and one was HCMV-seronegative. Results and caveats for the whole study, not just this receptor: It remained unclear whether the expanded NKG2C-expressing T cell clones were specific for HCMV antigens. For 5 or 6 donors, the dominant CD3+CD56+NKG2C+ clonotypes were among the top 10 CD8+ clonotypes and accounted for roughly 1.0-7.5% of CD8+ T cells. Those dominant clonotypes were again the most abundant among CD3+CD56-NKG2C+ cells in a few donors, at about 28.3-65%.

The CDR3, from cysteine to phenylalanine, totals 16 residues. DNA for this receptor is not on file. For CDR1 and CDR2, the germline V gene lists SGHAT and FQNNGV. The run used an Illumina HiSeq 2000. 5'RACE template switching, by which a universal primer site and unique molecular identifiers were added, was used to make TCR beta cDNA libraries. cDNA synthesis was primed from the TCR beta constant segment and was followed by two successive PCR amplification steps. On the study's bioinformatics: MIGEC was used to demultiplex reads and group the reads by UMI, and MiTCR was used to assemble and quantify clonotypes. Only TCR cDNA sequences supported by at least two reads were kept to exclude erroneous sequences. The tcR package was used for downstream repertoire analysis, and clonotypes were matched between fractions using CDR3 nucleotide sequence together with V segment. VDJmatch was used to annotate antigen specificity against VDJdb, with one amino acid substitution in CDR3 permitted. Each CDR3 protein sequence appears as one entry after TCRdb reprocessed the reads, and no DNA is included. These V and J calls rely on TCRdb rather than the paper's analysis. This sample's table carries about 460,000 distinct CDR3 sequences. Jointly, the top ten make up over 1.3% of the sample.

The sample comprised blood T cells: a sorted CD56 or NKG2C T cell subset, CD4+ or CD8+ T cells, or bulk PBMC T cells (not recorded which). This clonotype originated in a woman aged 50 to 60 in good health. Donor details come from another sample of the same person, matched by shared clones. The V and J genes are TRBV11-2 and TRBJ2-3; TCRdb calls TRBD2, which cannot be checked without DNA. The CDR3 protein sequence reads: CASSPFLGLSTDTQYF.